This T cell receptor (beta chain) was retrieved from a study of OX40 agonist ivuxolimab in advanced cancers. Overall study: The study gave patients intravenous ivuxolimab at 0.01 to 10 mg/kg every 2 weeks. A mean age of around 63 years, range about 23 to 90, was recorded, and around 85% were male. Three partial responders included one hepatocellular carcinoma patient and two cutaneous melanoma patients.

About this clone: The antigen remains unidentified.

The data were produced by immunoSEQ multiplex PCR, yet TCRdb's version contains in-frame clones alone and is incomplete. Of about 18,000 clones in the sample, about two thirds are singletons; the top ten hold roughly 16%. General study results and limits: Certain nonresponders additionally had low normalized T-cell clonal expansion.

Germline V CDR1 and CDR2: GTSNPN, SVGIG (reference sequence). This CDR3 spans 16 amino acids. V was pared by 4 bases and J by 3 bases, with 21 bases between. The TCR originated in an adult with an advanced solid tumor such as melanoma, head and neck, liver or kidney cancer. This chain joins TRBV30 and TRBJ1-1; D is unclear. Source: CD4+ or CD8+ T cells sorted from blood, taken in a trial of the OX40 agonist ivuxolimab. The CDR3 here is CAWTPSPGSLYTEAFF. The CDR3 DNA reads TGTGCCTGGACCCCTTCCCCCGGCAGCCTTTACACTGAAGCTTTCTTT.